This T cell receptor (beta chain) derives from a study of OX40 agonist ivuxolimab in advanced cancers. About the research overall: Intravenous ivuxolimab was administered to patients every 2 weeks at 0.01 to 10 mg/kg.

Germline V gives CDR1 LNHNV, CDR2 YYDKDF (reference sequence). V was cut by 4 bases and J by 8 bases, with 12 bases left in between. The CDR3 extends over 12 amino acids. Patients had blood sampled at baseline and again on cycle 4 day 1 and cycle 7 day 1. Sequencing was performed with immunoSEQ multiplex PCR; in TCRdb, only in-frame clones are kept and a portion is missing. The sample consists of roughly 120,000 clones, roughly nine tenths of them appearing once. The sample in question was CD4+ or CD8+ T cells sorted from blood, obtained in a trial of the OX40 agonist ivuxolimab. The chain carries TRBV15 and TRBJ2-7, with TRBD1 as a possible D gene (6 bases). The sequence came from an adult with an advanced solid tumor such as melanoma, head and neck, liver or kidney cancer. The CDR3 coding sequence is TGTGCCACCAGCATACCACAGGGAAAGCAGTACTTC. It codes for CATSIPQGKQYF.